Here is one T cell receptor (beta chain) with its context. V lost 4 bases and J lost 12; bases outside the gene matches: 4. There are 13 residues in the CDR3. CDR1 and CDR2 (germline): SEHNR, FQNEAQ (reference sequence). The data stem from a study of blood T cell repertoires in COVID-19. About the research overall: From T cells, B-cell-depleted T cells, or PBMCs came the material, which was cDNA or gDNA.

Methods used by the authors: The assay estimated nucleated cells by amplifying reference gene primers. Using immunoSEQ multiplex PCR, the repertoire was profiled, and TCRdb retains in-frame clones only, with some absent. V and J calls and clone size are copied from that table; D and trimming were computed from the DNA. The sample gives 25,000 to 30,000 clones, roughly 87% of which show up once; 20% to 30% is in the top ten. The chain is built from TRBV7-9 and TRBJ1-6; 9 bases map to TRBD1. The origin of this receptor is a human donor in a cohort sampled during active COVID-19. The sequenced material came from peripheral blood. The CDR3 here is CASSYHRGRPLHF. In DNA, the CDR3 is TGTGCCAGCAGCTACCACAGGGGGCGACCCCTCCACTTT.